One T cell receptor (beta chain) is described in this entry. As yet, its antigen is unknown. The sample belongs to a study of T cells in Graves' hyperthyroidism and ophthalmopathy. General study findings and limits: Appearing also in blood were most of the thyroid clonotypes expanded above 0.001. Ophthalmopathy was separated from stable hyperthyroidism by a 13 V-J model.

From RNA transcripts, TCR beta CDR3 regions were amplified. Initially, a first-round RT-PCR of the TCR CDR3 employed the HTBI primer set. From the multiplex PCR reads, TCRdb called clonotypes with MiXCR, one entry per CDR3 protein. This table holds approximately 720,000 distinct CDR3 sequences, around a sixth found once. When hyperthyroidism was first diagnosed, the blood sample was taken, preceding any ophthalmopathy symptoms. Germline V gives CDR1 SGHTA, CDR2 FQGNSA. The germline V and J ends were trimmed by 9 bases and 1 base, with 18 bases remaining between them. The CDR3 consists of 15 residues. What was sequenced was blood. The source of this sequence is a woman in her 50s with Graves' hyperthyroidism that later progressed to Graves' ophthalmopathy. The V and J genes are TRBV7-2 and TRBJ2-5, with D perhaps TRBD1 (6 bases). In DNA, the CDR3 is TGTGCCAGTCGGTCTGTGGGGGCAGGCCAAGAGACCCAGTACTTC. It specifies CASRSVGAGQETQYF.